The 24 T cell receptor beta chains below all came from one sample that was sequenced in a study of T cells in Graves' hyperthyroidism and ophthalmopathy. RNA transcripts yielded amplified TCR beta CDR3 regions. Initially, a first-round RT-PCR of the TCR CDR3 employed the HTBI primer set. A single record per CDR3 protein comes from TCRdb applying MiXCR to the multiplex PCR reads. The table shows nearly 750,000 distinct CDR3 sequences, with around 40% occurring only once. Material: blood. These receptors originate from a woman aged 35 to 49 with Graves' hyperthyroidism.

This chain joins TRBV10-3 and TRBJ1-5; unclear D gene. From germline, CDR1 is ENHRY and CDR2 SYGVKD. The CDR3 is 13 amino acids. V was shortened by 6 bases and J by 7 bases, with 13 bases between the two germline ends. CDR3 bases: TGTGCCATCAGCCCAGGCGGGAGGCAGCCCCAGCATTTT. It yields the protein CAISPGGRQPQHF.

On this clonotype itself: The missing conserved phenylalanine or tryptophan at the end of this CDR3 makes a read error likely. The chain has TRBV2 and TRBJ1-2, with D tentatively TRBD1 (6 bases). Germline V gene lookup returns CDR1 SNHLY and CDR2 FYNNEI. This CDR3 region has 13 residues. V was pared by 5 bases and J by 2 bases, with 9 bases between. This chain's CDR3 is CASSRTGNYGYTL. The CDR3 DNA sequence: TGTGCCAGCAGTCGCACAGGGAACTATGGCTACACCCTC.

With respect to this clonotype: A much larger clone sits a single nucleotide away, making a read error possible. The chain couples TRBV2 to TRBJ1-2, with 8 bases that match TRBD1. Germline CDR1 and CDR2: SNHLY and FYNNEI. The CDR3 extends over 16 amino acids. The CDR3 DNA is TGTGCCAGCAGTGAAGCGCAGACAGGGGATAACTATAGCTACACCTTC. This codes for CASSEAQTGDNYSYTF.

This clonotype was counted a few times. The CDR3, as DNA: TGTGCCAGCACCGTGGGGCCCCGCGCTGAAGCTTTCTTT. Translation gives CASTVGPRAEAFF. This sequence joins TRBV19 and TRBJ1-1; D may be TRBD1 (5 bases). Germline V lookup: CDR1 LNHDA, CDR2 SQIVND (reference sequence). This CDR3 has 13 residues. Trimming left V 9 bases short and J 6 bases short, with 17 bases between.

This clonotype was counted at least ten times. This chain uses TRBV29-1 with TRBJ2-2, with a tentative D call TRBD2 (6 bases). CDR3 length: 12 residues. Germline V CDR1 and CDR2: SQVTM, ANQGSEA. Trimming removed 3 bases from V and 6 bases from J, with 8 bases in between. Here the CDR3 DNA reads TGCAGCGTTGAGGAGGGGTCCGGGGAGCTGTTTTTT. Amino acids: CSVEEGSGELFF.

This clonotype showed up many times. J is TRBJ2-5 and V is TRBV20-1; D uncertain. Germline CDR1 DFQATT, CDR2 SNEGSKA (reference sequence). The CDR3 contains 13 residues. V shed 6 bases and J shed 2 bases, with 13 bases lying between them. This CDR3 reads CSAHLVFQETQYF. The CDR3 region has the DNA TGCAGTGCCCACCTCGTCTTTCAAGAGACCCAGTACTTC.

This clonotype was seen a single time. V is TRBV7-9 and J is TRBJ2-2; weak D call: TRBD1 (6 bases). The length of the CDR3 is 15 residues. Per the germline V gene, CDR1 is SEHNR and CDR2 is FQNEAQ (reference sequence). V lost 6 bases and J lost 4, with 15 bases in between. CDR3 coding DNA: TGTGCCAGCAGATTAACAGGGACGAGCACCGGGGAGCTGTTTTTT. Its protein is CASRLTGTSTGELFF.

Of note for this clonotype: A much more abundant neighbour one base away suggests this may be a read error. CDR3 sequence (DNA): TGCAGTGCTAGAGATAATTGGGTTCCCAACGAGCGGTACTTC. This codes for CSARDNWVPNERYF. The V call is TRBV20-1, the J call TRBJ2-7; D remains ambiguous. The CDR3 loop spans 14 amino acids. The germline V gene has CDR1 DFQATT and CDR2 SNEGSKA (reference sequence).

At least ten counts were recorded for this clonotype. The rearrangement joins TRBV7-2 to TRBJ2-7; 7 positions match TRBD1. Per the germline V gene, CDR1 is SGHTA and CDR2 is FQGNSA. Unmatched junction bases numbered 3, after V lost 1 base and J lost 0 bases. The CDR3 spans 15 residues. Here the CDR3 reads CASSLDPGGSYEQYF. In DNA form, the CDR3 reads TGTGCCAGCAGCTTAGATCCAGGGGGCTCCTACGAGCAGTACTTC.

About this clonotype itself: Compared with germline, one end of the junction differs, possibly owing to a read error. The genes are TRBV7-9 and TRBJ1-6; D perhaps matches TRBD1 (5 bases). The CDR3 covers 14 residues. Germline V gene sequence: CDR1 SEHNR, CDR2 FQNEAQ (reference sequence). This CDR3 reads CARSLVGTNSPLHF. The CDR3 DNA is TGTGCCCGCAGCTTAGTAGGGACTAATTCACCCCTCCACTTT.

The CDR3 nucleotides read TGTGCCGGCGCCTCCGGGGACAAAGAGACCCAGTACTTC. It specifies CAGASGDKETQYF. The chain carries TRBV19 and TRBJ2-5, with D possibly TRBD1 on 6 matching bases. This CDR3 has 13 residues. Trimming shortened V by 11 bases and J by 3 bases, and 16 bases separated the two germline ends. Germline CDR1 and CDR2: LNHDA and SQIVND (reference sequence).

This clonotype was found many times. V and J are TRBV15 and TRBJ1-2; D unclear. Germline V gene sequence: CDR1 LNHNV, CDR2 YYDKDF (reference sequence). The ends were cut back, 4 bases at V and 4 bases at J, with 10 bases in the middle. This CDR3 has 13 amino acids. The chain's CDR3 is CATSNPSTYGYTF. In DNA, the CDR3 is TGTGCCACCAGCAATCCGTCAACCTATGGCTACACCTTC.

Notes on this clonotype: A much larger clone lies one base from this, so it may be a read error. The chain recombines TRBV29-1 with TRBJ2-7, with D maybe TRBD2 (5 bases). The length of the CDR3 is 11 residues. Germline V gene sequence: CDR1 SQVTM, CDR2 ANQGSEA. The chain's CDR3 is CRILYGIEQYF. The CDR3 bases are TGCAGAATACTCTACGGGATCGAGCAGTACTTC.

In this sample, this clonotype turned up a few times. The V call is TRBV4-1, the J call TRBJ1-5; no definite D call. V shed 2 bases and J shed 7 bases, with 9 bases lying between them. This CDR3 is built from 13 residues. Germline V gene data show CDR1 as MGHRA and CDR2 as YSYEKL. The CDR3 DNA reads as TGCGCCAGCAGCCAAATAGGGAAGCAGCCCCAGCATTTT. Its protein is CASSQIGKQPQHF.

This clonotype was counted only a few times. At one end, the junction sequence differs from germline, possibly due to a read error. The chain has TRBV10-2 and TRBJ1-1, with D hard to call. The CDR3 has 14 amino acids. Germline V lookup: CDR1 WSHSY, CDR2 SAAADI. CDR3 sequence: CASSPPRDRTEAFF. The DNA for the CDR3 is TGTGCCAGCTCACCACCGAGGGATCGCACTGAAGCTTTCTTT.

A few counts support this clonotype. The CDR3 spells CASSLDRAPNTGELFF. The DNA for the CDR3 is TGCGCCAGCAGCTTGGACAGGGCGCCCAACACCGGGGAGCTGTTTTTT. The chain is built from TRBV5-1 and TRBJ2-2; a possible D gene is TRBD1 (6 bases). This CDR3 has 16 amino acids. CDR1 is SGHRS, CDR2 YFSETQ, per germline. V lost 0 bases to trimming and J lost 2 bases, with 11 bases between them.

This clonotype has only a few counts. The chain carries TRBV20-1 and TRBJ1-6; no definite D call. The V end was cut by 5 bases, the J end by 8 bases, with 16 bases between. CDR3 length equals 14 residues. CDR1 is DFQATT and CDR2 is SNEGSKA in the germline V gene (reference sequence). CDR3 protein: CSADKILTDSPLHF. In DNA form, the CDR3 reads TGCAGTGCTGATAAAATACTTACCGATTCACCCCTCCACTTT.

This CDR3 is CSATGTGKKGNTIYF. CDR3 nucleotide sequence: TGCAGTGCTACCGGGACAGGGAAAAAAGGCAACACCATATATTTT. J is TRBJ1-3 and V is TRBV20-1; 9 bases align to TRBD1. V was pared by 4 bases and J by 7 bases, with 11 bases of the junction left unmatched. Germline CDR1 reads DFQATT; CDR2 reads SNEGSKA (reference sequence). The CDR3 has 15 residues.

This clonotype showed up just a few times. The gene calls are TRBV27 and TRBJ1-6; the D gene is possibly TRBD1 (5 bases). The V gene's germline CDR1 is MNHEY and CDR2 SMNVEV (reference sequence). This CDR3 spans 15 amino acids. V was cut by 6 bases and J by 9 bases, with 18 bases left in between. The CDR3 coding sequence is TGTGCCAGCAGCCCTCGGGGGAGGGTCGTTTCACCCCTCCACTTT. The encoded protein is CASSPRGRVVSPLHF.

This clonotype was seen ten or more times. This chain uses TRBV7-2 with TRBJ2-7, with D perhaps matching TRBD1 or TRBD2 (5 bases each). The CDR3 is 14 residues long. The ends were cut back, 4 bases at V and 3 bases at J, with 13 bases in the middle. The germline CDR1 and CDR2 sequences are SGHTA and FQGNSA. The CDR3 sequence is CASSSGTEYYEQYF. The CDR3 DNA follows: TGTGCCAGCAGCTCCGGGACGGAATACTACGAGCAGTACTTC.

This clonotype was seen only a few times. The rearrangement joins TRBV19 to TRBJ1-1, with D possibly being TRBD1 (6 bases). V was clipped by 5 bases and J by 6 bases, with 13 bases between them. CDR1 and CDR2 from the germline V gene are LNHDA and SQIVND (reference sequence). The CDR3 is 13 amino acids. Here the CDR3 reads CASSAQGIAEAFF. The CDR3 DNA sequence: TGTGCCAGTAGTGCACAGGGCATCGCTGAAGCTTTCTTT.

CDR3 sequence (DNA): TGTGCCAGCAGCTTAGAGTTGGGAGGGAATCAGCCCCAGCATTTT. It yields the protein CASSLELGGNQPQHF. The rearrangement joins TRBV11-2 to TRBJ1-5; D unresolved. Germline V gene lookup returns CDR1 SGHAT and CDR2 FQNNGV. Between the trimmed V and J ends, which lost 0 bases and 4 bases, there was a span of 10 bases. The CDR3 has 15 amino acids.

This CDR3 reads CAISAGVGQPQHF. The DNA of the CDR3 is TGTGCCATCAGTGCTGGGGTGGGGCAGCCCCAGCATTTT. The chain couples TRBV10-3 to TRBJ1-5, with D unresolved. Germline CDR1 and CDR2: ENHRY and SYGVKD. CDR3 size: 13 residues. The V end was cut by 4 bases, the J end by 7 bases, with 11 bases between.

This clonotype was seen ten or more times. This chain uses TRBV7-2 with TRBJ2-7; perhaps TRBD2 as D (5 bases). Trimming took 3 bases from V and 0 from J, leaving 15 bases between them. From germline, CDR1 is SGHTA and CDR2 FQGNSA. The CDR3 sequence is 16 residues long. The CDR3 bases are TGTGCCAGCAGCTTCACCGGGATCACCTACTCCTACGAGCAGTACTTC. Translating gives CASSFTGITYSYEQYF.